The present entry profiles one TCR beta chain with its context. Its target is unknown. Gene and germline names: mouse. The read halts 1 residue ahead of the CDR3 end, with the missing end drawn from the germline J gene. Time point meaning: mouse harvest day 14 after allogeneic transplant. Each mouse received 10^7 T-cell-depleted marrow cells plus 10^6 splenic CD5+ T cells by tail vein. Assay: immunoSEQ multiplex PCR; the TCRdb copy retains only in-frame clones and omits some. The sample carries a few thousand clones, roughly 31% recorded once. The data were obtained in a study of tissue T cells after allogeneic stem cell transplantation. Whole-study findings and limits: Motif-based clustering found tissue-specific repertoire signatures shared across patients, though few clones were shared. This small cohort was clinically heterogeneous, and sampling depth was a limitation. Anatomically similar tissues had similar TCR repertoires within each patient.

The CDR3 totals 14 residues. The ends were cut back, 3 bases at V and 0 bases at J, with 8 bases in the middle. CDR1 KGHPV and CDR2 FQNQEV come from the germline V gene (reference sequence). The sequence came from a female BALB/c mouse given C57BL/6 T cells with graft-versus-host disease after an allogeneic hematopoietic cell transplant. Material: skin. The chain is built from TRBV26 and TRBJ1-2; D is perhaps TRBD1 (6 bases). CDR3 DNA, as far as it was read: TGTGCCAGCAGTCTAAGACAGGCAAACTCCGACTACACC. Translating gives CASSLRQANSDYT. The entire CDR3 protein is CASSLRQANSDYTF. Together with reference TRBV26 and TRBJ1-2, the CDR3 gives the full variable domain: NSKVIQTPRYLVKGQGQKAKMRCIPEKGHPVVFWYQQNKNNEFKFLINFQNQEVLQQIDMTEKRFSAECPSNSPCSLEIQSSEAGDSALYLCASSLRQANSDYTFGSGTRLLVI.